Included here is one TCR beta chain sequence, with context. The antigen remains undetermined. Reverse transcription of roughly 0.45 to 1 ug RNA was carried out with random hexamers. immunoSEQ multiplex PCR amplified TCR beta CDR3 across 54 Vbeta, 13 Jbeta. TCRdb passed the immunoSEQ multiplex PCR reads through MiXCR, listing each CDR3 protein once. Among under 95,000 distinct CDR3 sequences listed, more than 85% were seen once. The CDR3 extends over 19 amino acids. V lost 6 bases and J 0 bases, leaving 25 bases between the germline ends. Per the germline V gene, CDR1 is SGHTS and CDR2 is YDEGEE. The sample belongs to a study of CD8 T cells in Susac syndrome. About the study: When their blood was taken, patients with Susac syndrome were therapy-naive, taking corticosteroids, or taking intravenous immunoglobulin alone.

Study outcomes and limitations: CD8+ clonal expansion in Susac peaked in TEMRA cells and active patients.

The T cells that were sequenced for TCR beta were CD8+ and CD4+ cells from blood. The rearrangement joins TRBV5-8 to TRBJ1-5; D gene uncertain. The sample was CD8+ T cells from PBMCs. The TCR was taken from a human donor with Susac syndrome. Written as DNA, the CDR3 is TGTGCCAGCACATATATGATTACAGCCGAAGGATATAGCAATCAGCCCCAGCATTTT. It yields the protein CASTYMITAEGYSNQPQHF.